A single sample gave rise to the 20 T cell receptor beta chains below, sequenced in a study of CD8+ T cells in alopecia areata. Once RNA had been extracted, it was reverse transcribed into cDNA to act as the sequencing template. Here immunoSEQ multiplex PCR was the method, and the copy in TCRdb shows in-frame clones only, minus some. This sample has some 200,000 clones, with approximately 60% found just once. The sample taken for sequencing was CD8+ T cells sorted from blood. The receptors derive from a human donor in good health.

This clone was detected only a few times. The chain combines TRBV19 with TRBJ2-7, with 7 bases that match TRBD2. The CDR3 spans 13 residues. V shed 5 bases, J shed 6 bases, and the junction held 7 bases outside the gene matches. The germline V gene encodes CDR1 LNHDA and CDR2 SQIVND (reference sequence). The CDR3 nucleotides are TGTGCCAGTAGTCTCGCCCGCGGGAGCGAGCAGTACTTC. Its protein product is CASSLARGSEQYF.

Concerning this clone: At the DNA level, this CDR3 is encoded by other sequences in the same sample as well. The chain uses TRBV7-9 and TRBJ2-7, with D unclear. From germline, CDR1 is SEHNR and CDR2 FQNEAQ (reference sequence). Trimming took 5 bases from V and 3 from J, leaving 5 bases between them. There are 11 residues in the CDR3. As DNA, the CDR3 is TGTGCCAGCAGCCCAGACTACGAGCAGTACTTC. Amino acids: CASSPDYEQYF.

V and J are TRBV5-6 and TRBJ2-7, with TRBD2 matching over 9 bases. Germline V gene sequence: CDR1 SGHDT, CDR2 YYEEEE. This CDR3 is built from 15 residues. V lost 4 bases to trimming and J lost 0 bases; unmatched junction nucleotides: 5. The CDR3 DNA follows: TGTGCCAGCAGCCGAAAGACTAGCGGCTCCTACGAGCAGTACTTC. It specifies CASSRKTSGSYEQYF.

V and J are TRBV5-1 and TRBJ1-2; D may be TRBD1 (5 bases). Trimming left V 4 bases short and J 2 bases short, with 12 bases between. The CDR3 sequence is 14 residues long. CDR1 is SGHRS, CDR2 YFSETQ, per germline. The CDR3 DNA reads TGCGCCAGCAGCCAGGGAACTGCCAACTATGGCTACACCTTC. Protein product: CASSQGTANYGYTF.

The chain's CDR3 is CASGDGAGNEQFF. In nucleotides, the CDR3 is TGTGCCAGCGGAGACGGAGCGGGCAATGAGCAGTTCTTC. V and J are TRBV5-4 and TRBJ2-1; a weak D match, TRBD2 (6 bases). The CDR3 sequence is 13 residues long. Germline CDR1 is SGHNT and CDR2 is YYREEE (reference sequence). Between the trimmed V and J ends, which lost 7 bases and 6 bases, there was a span of 14 bases.

V is TRBV25-1 and J is TRBJ2-1; D unresolved. The CDR3 is 13 residues long. The germline V gene encodes CDR1 MGHDK and CDR2 SYGVNS. Trimming removed 2 bases at V and 6 bases at J, with 8 bases between. The CDR3 DNA reads TGTGCCAGCAGTGAACTGGAGCCCAATGAGCAGTTCTTC. Translating gives CASSELEPNEQFF.

The chain carries TRBV6-6 and TRBJ1-2; no clear D. Germline CDR1 MNHNY, CDR2 SVGAGI (reference sequence). Trimming took off 0 bases at V and 7 bases at J, with 12 bases between the two ends. The CDR3 sequence is 14 residues long. CDR3 protein: CASSYSSGKGGYTF. CDR3 nucleotides: TGTGCCAGCAGTTACTCGAGTGGGAAGGGTGGCTACACCTTC.

The rearrangement joins TRBV29-1 to TRBJ2-7; unclear D gene. Trimming removed 0 bases from V and 2 bases from J, with 14 bases in between. Germline loops: CDR1 SQVTM, CDR2 ANQGSEA. This CDR3 comprises 15 residues. The CDR3 here is CSVEDHEALPYEQYF. DNA for the CDR3: TGCAGCGTTGAAGATCACGAGGCCCTACCCTACGAGCAGTACTTC.

V gene TRBV10-3 combines with J gene TRBJ2-7, with D possibly being TRBD1 or TRBD2 (5 bases each). Trimming took off 3 bases at V and 2 bases at J, with 14 bases between the two ends. Germline V gene data show CDR1 as ENHRY and CDR2 as SYGVKD. The CDR3 is 15 residues long. The CDR3 reads CAISDGTVSTYEQYF. The CDR3 DNA reads TGTGCCATCAGTGATGGGACGGTCTCCACCTACGAGCAGTACTTC.

V is TRBV6-1 and J is TRBJ1-5; weak D call: TRBD1 (5 bases). Germline V gene lookup returns CDR1 MNHNS and CDR2 SASEGT. The V and J ends lost 0 bases and 0 bases respectively, with 12 bases between them. This CDR3 has 17 amino acids. CDR3 coding DNA: TGTGCCAGCAGTGAAGCACAGGTACTTTATAGCAATCAGCCCCAGCATTTT. It yields the protein CASSEAQVLYSNQPQHF.

For this clone: Other nucleotide sequences in the sample specify the same CDR3. The rearrangement uses TRBV5-1 and TRBJ1-1; no firm D call. CDR3 length equals 13 residues. Germline V gene lookup returns CDR1 SGHRS and CDR2 YFSETQ. V was trimmed by 0 bases and J by 0 bases, leaving 3 bases between them. The CDR3 protein is CASSLEVNTEAFF. The CDR3 nucleotides read TGCGCCAGCAGCTTGGAAGTGAACACTGAAGCTTTCTTT.

This clone has just a few counts. The chain recombines TRBV29-1 with TRBJ1-2, with a tentative D call TRBD1 (5 bases). The CDR3 covers 10 residues. CDR1 and CDR2 (germline): SQVTM, ANQGSEA. V was pared by 4 bases and J by 8 bases, with 8 bases between. CDR3 region: CSVGGFGYTF. CDR3 nucleotides: TGCAGCGTTGGGGGGTTCGGCTACACCTTC.

A single count supports this clone. The J gene is TRBJ1-2, the V gene TRBV6-5; possibly TRBD1 for D (5 bases). Germline assignment: CDR1 MNHEY and CDR2 SVGAGI. V lost 0 bases to trimming and J lost 5 bases, with 10 bases between them. The CDR3 is 14 residues long. The CDR3 coding sequence is TGTGCCAGCAGTTACTCATCAGGGACGTATGGCTACACCTTC. Translated, it gives CASSYSSGTYGYTF.

CDR3 bases: TGTGCCAGCAGTTTCCAGGGGAGGAATTCACCCCTCCACTTT. Translation gives CASSFQGRNSPLHF. The chain carries TRBV28 and TRBJ1-6, with D perhaps matching TRBD1 (6 bases). This CDR3 spans 14 amino acids. Trimming pared 3 bases from V and 7 bases from J, leaving 10 bases between. CDR1 and CDR2 (germline): MDHEN, SYDVKM.

The chain has TRBV25-1 and TRBJ2-5, with 7 bases lining up with TRBD2. The trim removed 4 bases at V and 2 bases at J, leaving 4 bases unmatched. Germline CDR1 MGHDK, CDR2 SYGVNS. The CDR3 consists of 14 residues. The CDR3 region has the DNA TGTGCCAGCAGTGCCCTAGCGGTTCAAGAGACCCAGTACTTC. It translates to CASSALAVQETQYF.

This sequence joins TRBV5-1 and TRBJ1-1, with a tentative D call TRBD1 (5 bases). The CDR3 has 14 amino acids. Trimming removed 4 bases at V and 1 base at J, with 11 bases between. CDR1 is SGHRS and CDR2 is YFSETQ in the germline V gene. CDR3 sequence: CASSGGTGNTEAFF. The CDR3 region has the DNA TGCGCCAGCAGCGGGGGAACGGGGAACACTGAAGCTTTCTTT.

The gene calls are TRBV2 and TRBJ2-5, with D unresolved. V dropped 0 bases and J dropped 3 bases, with 14 bases sitting between them. The germline V gene has CDR1 SNHLY and CDR2 FYNNEI. The CDR3 is 16 amino acids. CDR3 sequence reads: CASSEALGVRKETQYF. DNA of the CDR3: TGTGCCAGCAGTGAAGCGCTTGGGGTCCGGAAAGAGACCCAGTACTTC. Looking up the rest from reference TRBV2 and TRBJ2-5 gives the full variable domain: EPEVTQTPSHQVTQMGQEVILRCVPISNHLYFYWYRQILGQKVEFLVSFYNNEISEKSEIFDDQFSVERPDGSNFTLKIRSTKLEDSAMYFCASSEALGVRKETQYFGPGTRLLVL.

This clone was counted between two and nine times. A junction boundary mismatches the germline segment, possibly from a read error. This chain joins TRBV29-1 and TRBJ1-2; D not resolved. The CDR3 consists of 13 residues. The germline CDR1 and CDR2 sequences are SQVTM and ANQGSEA. DNA of the CDR3: TGCAGCGTTGAAGTAACTAATTTTAACTCCAGGTCCTTC. Its protein is CSVEVTNFNSRSF.

The chain links TRBV15 to TRBJ2-2, with 7 bases lining up with TRBD1. V dropped 2 bases and J dropped 8; count of bases not matched to a gene: 11. The germline CDR1 and CDR2 sequences are LNHNV and YYDKDF (reference sequence). This CDR3 region has 16 residues. The CDR3 spells CATSRRDRGASGELFF. CDR3 bases: TGTGCCACCAGCAGACGGGACAGAGGGGCGAGTGGGGAGCTGTTTTTT.

The V gene is TRBV23-1, the J gene TRBJ2-3; D not certain. TRBV23-1 is known as an ORF, though its function is uncertain. The CDR3 loop spans 9 amino acids. Trimming cost V 11 bases and J 2 bases, with 2 bases left between them. CDR3 sequence: CASTDTQYF. CDR3 nucleotides: TGCGCCTCCACAGATACGCAGTATTTT.